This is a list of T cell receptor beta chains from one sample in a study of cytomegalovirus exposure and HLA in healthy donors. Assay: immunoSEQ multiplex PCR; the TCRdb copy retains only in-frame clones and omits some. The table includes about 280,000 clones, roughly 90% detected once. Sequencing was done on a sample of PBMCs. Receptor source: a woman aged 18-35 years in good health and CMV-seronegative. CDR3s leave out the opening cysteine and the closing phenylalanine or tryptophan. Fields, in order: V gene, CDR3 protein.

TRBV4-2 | ASSPNRNHLLAATYEQY
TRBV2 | ASSRTVSPSYEQY
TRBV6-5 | ASRFLGGTNYEQY
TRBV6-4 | ASSSQGAGELF
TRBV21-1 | ASSKRSSGTGDEKLF
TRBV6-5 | ASSYSSNTEAF
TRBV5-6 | ASGTVLGGYGYT
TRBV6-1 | ASSETRGQPQH
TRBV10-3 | AISEYSSKETQY
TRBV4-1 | ASSQDRGLGYT
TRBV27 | ASSDRVGNTGELF
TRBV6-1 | ASSPLRISEAF
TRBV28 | ASSPLREKLF
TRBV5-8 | ASSSDRGSQPQH
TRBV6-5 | ASRLQGAQAETQY
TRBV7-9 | ASSPWTSGLFGEQF
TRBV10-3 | AISEVTGDYEQY
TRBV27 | ASTSVGTSGKTDTQY
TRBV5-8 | ASSPRDRLLNTGELF
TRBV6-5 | ASGPGHSGNTIY
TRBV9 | ASSAGSSYNSPLH
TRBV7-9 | ASSLEGRETKETQY
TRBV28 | ASSWGTGGGGSEAF
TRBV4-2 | ASSQGQGGPYGYT
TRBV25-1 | ASSGNRTGYEKLF
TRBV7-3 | ASSDRSNTEAF
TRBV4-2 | ASSQDATEVSYNEQF
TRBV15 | ATSLTTPTNTGELF
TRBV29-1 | SVRGGTGGAGMNTEAF
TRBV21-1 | ASSKPKTRSEYNEQF
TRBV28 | ASSLGGTYGYT
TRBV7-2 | ASSLAPSGIGAYEQY
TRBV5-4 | ASSPGLGFYEQY
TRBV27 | ASSLNRGPGELF
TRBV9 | ASSVALAGNTIY
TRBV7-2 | ASSSTTDGRGSPYEQY
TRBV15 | ATSSERGRGYGYT
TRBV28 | ASSPHDISYEQY
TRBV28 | ATTYRGQSNQPQH
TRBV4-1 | ASSQTSGRYPQHYEQY
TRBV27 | ASSFGTASSYEQY
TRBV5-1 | ASSPSTGGSGANVLT
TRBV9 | ASSPKAGGPFDEQY
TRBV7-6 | ASSPLQGYEQY
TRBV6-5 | ASTIYLSGANVLT